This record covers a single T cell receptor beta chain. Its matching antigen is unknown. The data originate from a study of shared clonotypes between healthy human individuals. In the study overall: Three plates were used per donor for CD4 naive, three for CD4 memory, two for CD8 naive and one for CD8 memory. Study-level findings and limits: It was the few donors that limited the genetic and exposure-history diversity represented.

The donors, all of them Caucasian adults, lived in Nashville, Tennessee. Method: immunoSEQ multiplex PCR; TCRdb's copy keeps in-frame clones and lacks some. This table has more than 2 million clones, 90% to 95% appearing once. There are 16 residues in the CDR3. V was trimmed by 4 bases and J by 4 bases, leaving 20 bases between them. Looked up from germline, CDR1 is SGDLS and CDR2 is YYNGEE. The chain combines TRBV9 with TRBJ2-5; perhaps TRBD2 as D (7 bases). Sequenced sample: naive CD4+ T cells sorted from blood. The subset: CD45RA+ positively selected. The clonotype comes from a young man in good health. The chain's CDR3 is CASSNSGGGPPETQYF. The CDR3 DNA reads TGTGCCAGCAGCAATAGTGGCGGGGGCCCTCCAGAGACCCAGTACTTC.